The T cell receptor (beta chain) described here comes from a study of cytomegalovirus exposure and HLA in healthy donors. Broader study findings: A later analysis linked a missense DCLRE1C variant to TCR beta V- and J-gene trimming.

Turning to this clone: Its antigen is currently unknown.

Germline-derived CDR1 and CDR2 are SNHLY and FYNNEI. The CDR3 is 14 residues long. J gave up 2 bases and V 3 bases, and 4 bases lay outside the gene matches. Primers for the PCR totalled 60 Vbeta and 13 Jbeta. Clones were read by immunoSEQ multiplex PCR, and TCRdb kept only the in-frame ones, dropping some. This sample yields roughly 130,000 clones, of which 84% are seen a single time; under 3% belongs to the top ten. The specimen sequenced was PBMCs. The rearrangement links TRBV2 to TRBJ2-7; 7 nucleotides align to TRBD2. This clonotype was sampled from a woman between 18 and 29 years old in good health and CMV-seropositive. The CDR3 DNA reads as TGTGCCAGCAGTGATGGGCGGGGGACCTACGAGCAGTACTTC. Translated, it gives CASSDGRGTYEQYF.